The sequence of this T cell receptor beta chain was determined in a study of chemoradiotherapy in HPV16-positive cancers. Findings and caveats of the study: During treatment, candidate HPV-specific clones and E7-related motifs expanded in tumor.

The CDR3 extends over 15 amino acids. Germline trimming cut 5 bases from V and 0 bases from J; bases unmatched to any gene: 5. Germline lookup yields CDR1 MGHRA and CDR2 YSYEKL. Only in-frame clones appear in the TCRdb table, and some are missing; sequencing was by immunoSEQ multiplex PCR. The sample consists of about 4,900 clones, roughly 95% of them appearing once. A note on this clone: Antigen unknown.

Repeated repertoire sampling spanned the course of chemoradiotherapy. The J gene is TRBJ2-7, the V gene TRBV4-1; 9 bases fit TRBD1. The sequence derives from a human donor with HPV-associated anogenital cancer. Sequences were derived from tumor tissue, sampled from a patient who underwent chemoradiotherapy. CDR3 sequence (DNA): TGCGCCAGCAGCTTAAGACAGGGGGACTCCTACGAGCAGTACTTC. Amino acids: CASSLRQGDSYEQYF.